The 29 T cell receptor beta chains in this list originate from one sample, sequenced in a study of Graves' ophthalmopathy and Graves' hyperthyroidism. The authors amplified TCR beta CDR3 regions from RNA transcripts. HTBI primers served in a first-round RT-PCR, which a second-round multiplex PCR followed. TCRdb used MiXCR to reprocess the multiplex PCR reads, holding one entry per CDR3 protein. The table includes over a million distinct CDR3 sequences, around a third detected once. The sample comprised peripheral blood or thyroid tissue (not recorded which). Receptors originate from an adult man with Graves' hyperthyroidism.

This clonotype came up a few times. The J gene is TRBJ2-7, the V gene TRBV20-1, with 7 bases that match TRBD1. CDR1 and CDR2 from the germline V gene are DFQATT and SNEGSKA (reference sequence). The trim removed 1 base at V and 5 bases at J, leaving 11 bases unmatched. CDR3 length equals 15 residues. The CDR3, as DNA: TGCAGTGCTAGAGCCCCGGGACAGAGTCCCCACGAGCAGTACTTC. Its protein product is CSARAPGQSPHEQYF.

The CDR3 nucleotides read TGCGCCAGCAGCCTGGGGCTCGACCGGGGCTACGAGCAGTACTTC. It is translated as CASSLGLDRGYEQYF. The chain uses TRBV5-1 and TRBJ2-7; possibly TRBD1 or TRBD2 for D (5 bases each). CDR1 is SGHRS, CDR2 YFSETQ, per germline. The germline V and J ends were trimmed by 4 bases and 3 bases, with 17 bases remaining between them. The CDR3 extends over 15 amino acids.

This clonotype has a count of ten or more. The chain carries TRBV14 and TRBJ2-7, with a possible D match to TRBD2 (5 bases). Trimming stripped 3 bases from V and 3 bases from J, with 15 bases between. Germline lookup yields CDR1 SGHDN and CDR2 FVKESK. The CDR3 sequence is 15 residues long. CDR3 in amino acids: CASSQTGGSHYEQYF. The DNA of the CDR3 is TGTGCCAGCAGCCAGACGGGCGGGTCTCACTACGAGCAGTACTTC.

This clonotype was picked up a small number of times. This chain joins TRBV12-3 or TRBV12-4 and TRBJ2-7; TRBD1 is a possible D gene (6 bases). Trimming took off 1 base at V and 4 bases at J, with 23 bases between the two ends. The CDR3 has 18 amino acids. The CDR3 DNA is TGTGCCAGCAGTTTAGGCCGATTGGGCAGGGGCGTAACGTACGAGCAGTACTTC. The encoded protein is CASSLGRLGRGVTYEQYF.

This clonotype has at least ten counts. The chain joins TRBV7-9 to TRBJ1-5, with D unresolved. Germline values: CDR1 SEHNR, CDR2 FQNEAQ (reference sequence). V was pared by 2 bases and J by 3 bases, with 8 bases between. The CDR3 has 14 residues. CDR3 nucleotides: TGTGCCAGCAGCTTAAGTGGACTCAATCAGCCCCAGCATTTT. Its translation is CASSLSGLNQPQHF.

V is TRBV27 and J is TRBJ2-5; 7 positions agree with TRBD1. CDR3 length equals 14 residues. V was clipped by 5 bases and J by 2 bases; unmatched bases: 5. CDR1 MNHEY and CDR2 SMNVEV come from the germline V gene (reference sequence). CDR3 bases: TGTGCCAGCAGTGTTGGGGACAGACAAGAGACCCAGTACTTC. Protein sequence: CASSVGDRQETQYF.

This clonotype was seen repeatedly, ten times or more. The chain couples TRBV29-1 to TRBJ2-7, with a tentative D call TRBD2 (6 bases). The CDR3 spans 14 residues. The germline V and J ends were trimmed by 7 bases and 4 bases, with 20 bases remaining between them. Per germline, CDR1 SQVTM and CDR2 ANQGSEA. CDR3 sequence: CSAKGRDSSYEQYF. In DNA form, the CDR3 reads TGCAGCGCCAAGGGGCGGGACTCCTCTTACGAGCAGTACTTC.

This clonotype was recorded at least ten times. J is TRBJ2-7 and V is TRBV20-1; D might be TRBD2 (7 bases). The CDR3 has 15 amino acids. Per germline, CDR1 DFQATT and CDR2 SNEGSKA (reference sequence). V was shortened by 3 bases and J by 2 bases, with 17 bases between the two germline ends. The CDR3 region is CSASRAGGRTYEQYF. DNA for the CDR3: TGCAGTGCTAGCAGGGCCGGGGGGCGGACCTACGAGCAGTACTTC.

The table lists this clonotype with a count of one. The chain couples TRBV9 to TRBJ2-6; D may be TRBD2 (6 bases). The V gene's germline CDR1 is SGDLS and CDR2 YYNGEE. There are 16 residues in the CDR3. V was pared by 4 bases and J by 4 bases, with 15 bases between. This chain's CDR3 is CASSFSGTLGANVLTF. CDR3 DNA: TGTGCCAGCAGCTTCTCCGGGACTCTCGGGGCCAACGTCCTGACTTTC.

Turning to this clonotype: A single base separates this from a much larger clone, so it may be a read error. The chain carries TRBV7-9 and TRBJ2-6; maybe TRBD1 (5 bases). CDR3 length equals 14 residues. CDR1 SEHNR and CDR2 FQNEAQ come from the germline V gene (reference sequence). As DNA, the CDR3 is TGTGCCAGCAGCTCCACTTCTGGGGCCGACGTCCTGACTTTC. Translation gives CASSSTSGADVLTF.

The chain has TRBV7-2 and TRBJ1-4; 10 bases agree with TRBD1. Unmatched junction bases numbered 15, after V lost 5 bases and J lost 12 bases. The CDR3 consists of 16 residues. From germline, CDR1 is SGHTA and CDR2 FQGNSA. The CDR3 spells CASSPTGGAMPFELFF. Here the CDR3 DNA reads TGTGCCAGCAGCCCGACAGGGGGCGCCATGCCGTTTGAACTGTTTTTT.

This chain uses TRBV7-8 with TRBJ2-2; 9 positions match TRBD1. Germline lookup yields CDR1 SGHVS and CDR2 FQNEAQ. V was clipped by 5 bases and J by 4 bases; unmatched bases: 5. The CDR3 has 15 amino acids. The CDR3 here is CASSVRTGATGELFF. Written as DNA, the CDR3 is TGTGCCAGCAGCGTGAGGACAGGGGCCACCGGGGAGCTGTTTTTT.

V is TRBV7-8 and J is TRBJ2-3; a weak D match, TRBD1 (5 bases). The V and J ends lost 5 bases and 5 bases respectively, with 14 bases between them. This CDR3 has 14 amino acids. The germline CDR1 and CDR2 sequences are SGHVS and FQNEAQ. CDR3 residues: CASSPGQGGDTQYF. CDR3 in DNA: TGTGCCAGCAGCCCAGGGCAGGGTGGAGATACGCAGTATTTT. The variable domain in full, completed from reference TRBV7-8 and TRBJ2-3, reads GAGVSQSPRYKVAKRGQDVALRCDPISGHVSLFWYQQALGQGPEFLTYFQNEAQLDKSGLPSDRFFAERPEGSVSTLKIQRTQQEDSAVYLCASSPGQGGDTQYFGPGTRLTVL.

The chain carries TRBV4-1 and TRBJ2-7; D not certain. Germline V gives CDR1 MGHRA, CDR2 YSYEKL. V was trimmed by 1 base and J by 2 bases, leaving 9 bases between them. The CDR3 runs 14 residues. CDR3 amino acids: CASSQVGRPYEQYF. DNA of the CDR3: TGCGCCAGCAGCCAAGTTGGAAGACCCTACGAGCAGTACTTC.

This clonotype was observed a few times. The chain carries TRBV6-5 and TRBJ1-2; the D gene is possibly TRBD1 (6 bases). Deletions cut 5 bases from V and 8 bases from J, with 15 bases between. This CDR3 has 13 residues. Germline V CDR1 and CDR2: MNHEY, SVGAGI. The CDR3 DNA follows: TGTGCCAGCAGTATACCAGGGGCGGGGGGCTACACCTTC. This encodes CASSIPGAGGYTF.

This clonotype was observed a handful of times. V is TRBV7-9 and J is TRBJ1-2; TRBD1 matches at 7 bases. The CDR3 spans 12 residues. V was clipped by 7 bases and J by 4 bases; unmatched bases: 3. Per the germline V gene, CDR1 is SEHNR and CDR2 is FQNEAQ (reference sequence). The CDR3 DNA is TGTGCCAGCATTCAGGGGGTCTATGGCTACACCTTC. This codes for CASIQGVYGYTF.

This clonotype was seen many times. This chain joins TRBV27 and TRBJ1-1, with D maybe TRBD1 (5 bases). CDR1 is MNHEY and CDR2 is SMNVEV in the germline V gene (reference sequence). Trimming took off 3 bases at V and 3 bases at J, with 11 bases between the two ends. The CDR3 sequence is 14 residues long. CDR3 loop: CASSFLRGDTEAFF. The DNA of the CDR3 is TGTGCCAGCAGTTTTTTAAGAGGGGACACTGAAGCTTTCTTT.

The V gene is TRBV6-5, the J gene TRBJ1-2, with D perhaps matching TRBD1 (6 bases). V was pared by 0 bases and J by 9 bases, with 14 bases between. This CDR3 is 14 amino acids long. Germline V gives CDR1 MNHEY, CDR2 SVGAGI. CDR3 in amino acids: CASSYSVGGPSYTF. CDR3 nucleotides: TGTGCCAGCAGTTACTCGGTCGGGGGGCCTAGCTACACCTTC.

A word on this clonotype: This may stem from a read error, because a much larger clone lies one nucleotide away. This chain joins TRBV12-3 or TRBV12-4 and TRBJ1-2; D remains ambiguous. This CDR3 spans 13 amino acids. The CDR3 sequence is CAGSPFHSEAYTF. CDR3 nucleotide sequence: TGTGCCGGCAGTCCCTTCCATAGTGAGGCCTACACCTTC.

The chain links TRBV20-1 to TRBJ1-5; TRBD1 matches at 7 bases. The J segment lost 4 bases and the V segment lost 0 bases, leaving 15 bases of the junction unmatched. Germline-derived CDR1 and CDR2 are DFQATT and SNEGSKA (reference sequence). The CDR3 is 18 residues long. In nucleotides, the CDR3 is TGCAGTGCTAGAGATCTCTTTGTCACAGGGGAAGTTAATCAGCCCCAGCATTTT. This gives the protein CSARDLFVTGEVNQPQHF.

This clonotype was counted at least ten times. This chain links TRBV7-7 with TRBJ2-2; the D is unclear. The CDR3 consists of 12 residues. The V end was cut by 5 bases, the J end by 7 bases, with 8 bases between. Germline V gene sequence: CDR1 SSHAT, CDR2 FNYEAQ (reference sequence). CDR3 region: CASSPPGGELFF. The DNA for the CDR3 is TGTGCCAGCAGCCCCCCCGGCGGGGAGCTGTTTTTT.

This clonotype was found many times. The gene calls are TRBV19 and TRBJ1-1; tentative D call: TRBD1 (5 bases). Per the germline V gene, CDR1 is LNHDA and CDR2 is SQIVND (reference sequence). Trimming took 9 bases from V and 0 from J, leaving 23 bases between them. CDR3 size: 17 residues. The CDR3 sequence is CASRSNQGEILNTEAFF. CDR3 bases: TGTGCCAGCCGTTCGAATCAGGGAGAGATACTGAACACTGAAGCTTTCTTT.

The sample holds a few counts of this clonotype. V and J are TRBV13 and TRBJ2-7, with 13 bases matching TRBD2. Germline loops: CDR1 PRHDT, CDR2 FYEKMQ (reference sequence). J was trimmed by 6 bases and V by 5 bases; bases with no gene match: 7. The CDR3 has 15 amino acids. This chain's CDR3 is CASSPGLAGVVEQYF. CDR3 bases: TGTGCCAGCAGCCCAGGACTAGCGGGAGTAGTCGAGCAGTACTTC. Full variable domain (remainder filled in from reference TRBV13 and TRBJ2-7): AAGVIQSPRHLIKEKRETATLKCYPIPRHDTVYWYQQGPGQDPQFLISFYEKMQSDKGSIPDRFSAQQFSDYHSELNMSSLELGDSALYFCASSPGLAGVVEQYFGPGTRLTVT.

V and J are TRBV18 and TRBJ2-2; 7 bases map to TRBD1. Trimming removed 6 bases from V and 0 bases from J; junction bases left unmatched: 4. Germline lookup yields CDR1 KGHSH and CDR2 LQKENI. The CDR3 consists of 15 residues. The CDR3 DNA reads as TGTGCCAGCTCGGGGACAGCCGCGAACACCGGGGAGCTGTTTTTT. Translating gives CASSGTAANTGELFF.

This clonotype was observed a few times. The chain has TRBV5-6 and TRBJ2-7; TRBD2 agrees at 9 bases. The CDR3 is 15 residues long. Germline trimming cut 0 bases from V and 4 bases from J; bases unmatched to any gene: 5. Germline V gene data show CDR1 as SGHDT and CDR2 as YYEEEE. The CDR3 sequence: CASSLALAGIYEQYF. CDR3 in DNA: TGTGCCAGCAGCTTGGCTCTAGCGGGAATATACGAGCAGTACTTC.

This clonotype was detected ten times or more. The J gene is TRBJ2-5, the V gene TRBV7-2, with no clear D. Trimming shortened V by 5 bases and J by 5 bases, and 6 bases separated the two germline ends. Germline assignment: CDR1 SGHTA and CDR2 FQGNSA. CDR3 size: 11 residues. The CDR3 nucleotides are TGTGCCAGCAGCAGCGTCGAGACCCAGTACTTC. Translation gives CASSSVETQYF. Combining the CDR3 with reference TRBV7-2 and TRBJ2-5 gives the whole variable domain GAGVSQSPSNKVTEKGKDVELRCDPISGHTALYWYRQSLGQGLEFLIYFQGNSAPDKSGLPSDRFSAERTGGSVSTLTIQRTQQEDSAVYLCASSSVETQYFGPGTRLLVL.

This clonotype was found a few times. The gene calls are TRBV28 and TRBJ2-5; no firm D call. The CDR3 is 15 amino acids. Germline values: CDR1 MDHEN, CDR2 SYDVKM. V was shortened by 5 bases and J by 4 bases, with 17 bases between the two germline ends. The CDR3 bases are TGTGCCAGCAGTGGAACCGGGTCTGGTCCAGAGACCCAGTACTTC. Translated: CASSGTGSGPETQYF.

The V gene is TRBV28, the J gene TRBJ2-7, with D possibly matching TRBD1 (6 bases). The V gene lost 3 bases and the J gene lost 5 bases, with 11 bases spanning the gap. The CDR3 has 13 residues. Germline lookup yields CDR1 MDHEN and CDR2 SYDVKM. The CDR3 nucleotides are TGTGCCAGCAGTTTCCGCAGGGGCCACGAGCAGTACTTC. Its protein is CASSFRRGHEQYF. The complete variable domain, with remaining parts taken from reference TRBV28 and TRBJ2-7, reads DVKVTQSSRYLVKRTGEKVFLECVQDMDHENMFWYRQDPGLGLRLIYFSYDVKMKEKGDIPEGYSVSREKKERFSLILESASTNQTSMYLCASSFRRGHEQYFGPGTRLTVT.

In its sample, this clonotype was seen a few times. This rearrangement joins TRBV19 to TRBJ2-7; 9 bases agree with TRBD1. With V trimmed by 3 bases and J by 5 bases, 8 bases remained unmatched. CDR3 length: 15 amino acids. Per the germline V gene, CDR1 is LNHDA and CDR2 is SQIVND (reference sequence). CDR3 loop: CASSIQGQGLHEQYF. The CDR3 coding sequence is TGTGCCAGTAGTATCCAGGGACAGGGCCTCCACGAGCAGTACTTC.